The 2 T cell receptor beta chains reported below all come from one sample, sequenced in a study of tumor-infiltrating lymphocytes in primary liver carcinoma. Unsorted bulk tissue (about 18-32 mg) underwent RNA and DNA co-extraction. The authors made TCR beta cDNA from roughly 480 ng total RNA with a constant-region primer. Construction of TCR beta libraries relied on three successive nested multiplex PCR rounds employing slightly modified ARM-PCR. The two initial PCR rounds, ten to eleven cycles each, used TRBV1-TRBV30 forward and C-beta reverse primers. Via MiXCR, TCRdb re-called the multiplex PCR reads, giving one row per CDR3 protein. The sample lists more than 100,000 distinct CDR3 sequences; around 62% were seen once. Sequences were obtained from liver tumor tissue from sampling region 1. The subset: tumor region T1, superior pole. The receptors here all came from a woman aged 55-69 years with primary liver carcinoma and hepatitis B virus infection.

Points on this clonotype: One junction end disagrees with the germline gene, perhaps due to a read error. This chain joins TRBV11-2 and TRBJ2-3; 8 bases agree with TRBD1. The CDR3 runs to 16 residues. CDR1 is SGHAT, CDR2 FQNNGV, per germline. In DNA, the CDR3 is TGCGCCAGTAGCTCACCCCGGTTACAGGGGGCAGATACGCAGTATTTT. Residues: CASSSPRLQGADTQYF.

V usage is TRBV12-3 or TRBV12-4 and J usage is TRBJ1-1, with TRBD1 as a possible D gene (5 bases). V lost 3 bases to trimming and J lost 10 bases, with 15 bases between them. The CDR3 runs 13 residues. CDR3 bases: TGTGCCAGCAGTTTGACAAGGGGCACTTTAGCTTTCTTT. It specifies CASSLTRGTLAFF.